Below, 7 T cell receptor beta chains from the same sample are listed, as sequenced in a study of CD8 T cells in ankylosing spondylitis (dated by TCRdb to the late 2010s). These TCRs' antigens remain unknown. The library was made by 5' RACE. This sample was sequenced with an Illumina HiSeq 2500. TCRdb trimmed public reads at Q25 via fastp, called clones via MiXCR and kept in-frame beta chains. Every distinct CDR3 protein forms one entry, paired with its most common genes and DNA. Within this sample are over 450,000 distinct CDR3 sequences, with roughly 13% of them counted one time only. The ten largest clonotypes hold around 6.8% of the sample. What the study reported, not specific to this receptor: Blood from ankylosing spondylitis patients appeared to be characterized by a TCR beta motif made up of several highly homologous amino acid variants.

Material for sequencing was blood, either unsorted or a sorted T cell fraction (not recorded which). These TCRs come from a male donor with ankylosing spondylitis.

A few counts support this clonotype. The rearrangement uses TRBV6-2 or TRBV6-3 and TRBJ2-2, with a possible D match to TRBD1 (5 bases). The V end lost 0 bases, the J end lost 3 bases, and 8 bases lay between the germline ends. The CDR3 is made up of 15 amino acids. Germline values: CDR1 MNHEY, CDR2 SVGEGT. CDR3 residues: CASSYSLGDTGELFF. The CDR3 coding sequence is TGTGCCAGCAGTTACTCTCTAGGGGACACCGGGGAGCTGTTTTTT.

The chain employs TRBV29-1 and TRBJ1-4; D remains unclear. V was trimmed by 7 bases and J by 5 bases, leaving 11 bases between them. CDR3 length: 12 residues. Germline V lookup: CDR1 SQVTM, CDR2 ANQGSEA. As DNA, the CDR3 is TGCAGCGGTGGTGTCGGGAATGAAAAACTGTTTTTT. It is translated as CSGGVGNEKLFF. Supplemented by reference TRBV29-1 and TRBJ1-4, the full variable domain reads SAVISQKPSRDICQRGTSLTIQCQVDSQVTMMFWYRQQPGQSLTLIATANQGSEATYESGFVIDKFPISRPNLTFSTLTVSNMSPEDSSIYLCSGGVGNEKLFFGSGTQLSVL.

This clonotype came up a few times. The CDR3 reads CSVGGRETQYF. The CDR3 nucleotides are TGCAGCGTAGGGGGCCGCGAGACCCAGTACTTC. The V call is TRBV29-1, the J call TRBJ2-5; 7 positions agree with TRBD1. CDR1 is SQVTM, CDR2 ANQGSEA, per germline. The CDR3 loop spans 11 amino acids. The J segment lost 5 bases and the V segment lost 6 bases, leaving 3 bases of the junction unmatched.

This sequence joins TRBV7-2 and TRBJ2-3; D may match TRBD1 or TRBD2 (5 bases each). CDR3 length equals 18 residues. Germline values: CDR1 SGHTA, CDR2 FQGNSA. The ends were cut back, 0 bases at V and 3 bases at J, with 19 bases in the middle. CDR3 DNA: TGTGCCAGCAGCTTAGCCCGACCGGGACGGAAGGGGACAGATACGCAGTATTTT. It encodes CASSLARPGRKGTDTQYF.

The rearrangement links TRBV5-1 to TRBJ2-1, with TRBD2 matching 7 bases. CDR1 is SGHRS and CDR2 is YFSETQ in the germline V gene. Germline trimming cut 4 bases from V and 0 bases from J; bases unmatched to any gene: 7. The length of the CDR3 is 16 residues. CDR3 nucleotide sequence: TGCGCCAGCAGCCTAGATCTAGCGGCCTCCTACAATGAGCAGTTCTTC. Translating it yields CASSLDLAASYNEQFF.

There are a few counts of this clonotype. The chain is built from TRBV24-1 and TRBJ2-2; tentative D call: TRBD2 (5 bases). The V gene's germline CDR1 is KGHDR and CDR2 SFDVKD. The CDR3 loop spans 15 amino acids. The germline V and J ends were trimmed by 5 bases and 4 bases, with 13 bases remaining between them. CDR3: CATSAPDWTTGELFF. The CDR3 nucleotides read TGTGCCACCAGTGCCCCGGACTGGACCACCGGGGAGCTGTTTTTT.

In this sample, this clonotype turned up a few times. The chain is built from TRBV7-2 and TRBJ2-3, with D possibly being TRBD1 or TRBD2 (5 bases each). This CDR3 has 18 amino acids. Germline V lookup: CDR1 SGHTA, CDR2 FQGNSA. V was trimmed by 1 base and J by 5 bases, leaving 22 bases between them. CDR3 region: CASSLVRSLRDRRDTQYF. CDR3 nucleotides: TGTGCCAGCAGCTTAGTGCGCTCCCTGAGGGACCGAAGAGATACGCAGTATTTT.